This T cell receptor beta chain comes out of a study of PD-1 blockade in classical Hodgkin lymphoma. Notes on the study in general: Relapsed/refractory patients reportedly had lower baseline diversity than newly diagnosed patients.

Worth noting for this clone: Its specificity is unknown.

Assay used: immunoSEQ multiplex PCR; TCRdb lists only in-frame clones, some missing. The sample includes roughly 41,000 clones, 70% to 90% of them seen just once. Each patient relapsed following autologous stem cell transplantation, and prior brentuximab vedotin exposure differed. Complete response, partial response or progressive disease constituted the best response categories observed. V lost 0 bases and J 1 base, leaving 9 bases between the germline ends. The germline CDR1 and CDR2 sequences are LGHNA and YNFKEQ. The CDR3 contains 15 residues. The rearrangement joins TRBV4-2 to TRBJ1-2; D may be TRBD1 (6 bases). The TCR was taken from a human donor with classical Hodgkin lymphoma. This material consisted of peripheral blood mononuclear cells (PBMCs), taken before the second cycle of nivolumab. CDR3 coding DNA: TGTGCCAGCAGCCAAGAGGACAGCTTTAACTATGGCTACACCTTC. This gives the protein CASSQEDSFNYGYTF.